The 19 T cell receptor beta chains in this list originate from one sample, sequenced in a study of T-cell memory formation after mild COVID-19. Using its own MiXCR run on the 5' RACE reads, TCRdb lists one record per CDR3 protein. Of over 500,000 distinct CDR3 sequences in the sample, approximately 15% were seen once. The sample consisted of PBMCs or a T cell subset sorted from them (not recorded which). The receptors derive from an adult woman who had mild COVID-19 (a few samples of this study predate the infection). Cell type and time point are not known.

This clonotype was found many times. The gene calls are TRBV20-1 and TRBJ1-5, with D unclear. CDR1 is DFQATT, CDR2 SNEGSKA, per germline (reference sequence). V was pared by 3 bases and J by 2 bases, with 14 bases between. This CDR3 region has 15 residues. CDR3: CSASSGARGNQPQHF. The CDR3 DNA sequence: TGCAGTGCTAGTTCGGGAGCTAGGGGCAATCAGCCCCAGCATTTT.

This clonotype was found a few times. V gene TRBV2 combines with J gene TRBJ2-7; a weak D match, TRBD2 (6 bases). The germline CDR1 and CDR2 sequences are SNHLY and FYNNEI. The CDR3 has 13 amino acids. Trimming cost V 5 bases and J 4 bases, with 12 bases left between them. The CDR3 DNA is TGTGCCAGCAGTCGGGGGAACAGATACGAGCAGTACTTC. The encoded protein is CASSRGNRYEQYF. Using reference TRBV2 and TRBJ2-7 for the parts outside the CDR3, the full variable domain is EPEVTQTPSHQVTQMGQEVILRCVPISNHLYFYWYRQILGQKVEFLVSFYNNEISEKSEIFDDQFSVERPDGSNFTLKIRSTKLEDSAMYFCASSRGNRYEQYFGPGTRLTVT.

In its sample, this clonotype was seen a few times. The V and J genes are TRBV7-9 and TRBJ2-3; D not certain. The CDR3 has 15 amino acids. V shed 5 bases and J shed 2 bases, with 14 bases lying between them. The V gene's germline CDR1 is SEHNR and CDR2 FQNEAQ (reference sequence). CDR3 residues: CASSKTRTDTDTQYF. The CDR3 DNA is TGTGCCAGCAGCAAAACCCGGACGGACACAGATACGCAGTATTTT. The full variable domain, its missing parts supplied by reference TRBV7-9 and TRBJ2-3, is DTGVSQNPRHKITKRGQNVTFRCDPISEHNRLYWYRQTLGQGPEFLTYFQNEAQLEKSRLLSDRFSAERPKGSFSTLEIQRTEQGDSAMYLCASSKTRTDTDTQYFGPGTRLTVL.

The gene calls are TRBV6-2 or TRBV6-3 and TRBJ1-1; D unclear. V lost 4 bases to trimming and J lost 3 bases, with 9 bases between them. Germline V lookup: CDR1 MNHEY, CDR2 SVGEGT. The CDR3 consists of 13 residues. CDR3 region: CASSFGRHTEAFF. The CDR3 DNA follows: TGTGCCAGCAGTTTCGGTCGTCACACTGAAGCTTTCTTT.

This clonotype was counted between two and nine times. This CDR3 reads CASSLSRGRSYEQYF. In DNA form, the CDR3 reads TGTGCCAGCAGCTTGTCTCGGGGCAGGTCCTACGAGCAGTACTTC. The rearrangement joins TRBV7-9 to TRBJ2-7; perhaps D is TRBD1 or TRBD2 (5 bases each). V was clipped by 3 bases and J by 1 base, with 13 bases between them. The CDR3 totals 15 residues. From germline, CDR1 is SEHNR and CDR2 FQNEAQ (reference sequence).

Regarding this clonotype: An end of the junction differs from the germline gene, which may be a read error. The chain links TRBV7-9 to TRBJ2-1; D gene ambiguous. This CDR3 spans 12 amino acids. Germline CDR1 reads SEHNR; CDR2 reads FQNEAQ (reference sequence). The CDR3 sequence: CASSLSPDPTDF. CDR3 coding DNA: TGTGCCAGCAGCTTATCACCCGACCCGACCGACTTC.

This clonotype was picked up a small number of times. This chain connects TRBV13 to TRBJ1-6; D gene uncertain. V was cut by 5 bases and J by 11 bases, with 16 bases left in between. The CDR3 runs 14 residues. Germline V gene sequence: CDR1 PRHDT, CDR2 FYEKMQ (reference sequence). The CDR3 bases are TGTGCCAGCAGCGAACGGGCCGACCAAGCACCCCTCCACTTT. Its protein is CASSERADQAPLHF.

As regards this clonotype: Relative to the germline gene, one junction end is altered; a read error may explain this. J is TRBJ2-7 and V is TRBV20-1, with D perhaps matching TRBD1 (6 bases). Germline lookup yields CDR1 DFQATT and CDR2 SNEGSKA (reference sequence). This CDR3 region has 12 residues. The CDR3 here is CSAREDSYQQYF. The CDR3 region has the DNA TGCAGTGCTAGAGAGGACAGCTACCAGCAGTACTTC.

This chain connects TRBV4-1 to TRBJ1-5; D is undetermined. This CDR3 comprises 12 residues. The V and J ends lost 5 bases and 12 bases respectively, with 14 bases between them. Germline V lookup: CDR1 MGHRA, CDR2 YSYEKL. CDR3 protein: CASSSRTGDQHF. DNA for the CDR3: TGCGCCAGCAGCTCCCGGACCGGGGACCAGCATTTT.

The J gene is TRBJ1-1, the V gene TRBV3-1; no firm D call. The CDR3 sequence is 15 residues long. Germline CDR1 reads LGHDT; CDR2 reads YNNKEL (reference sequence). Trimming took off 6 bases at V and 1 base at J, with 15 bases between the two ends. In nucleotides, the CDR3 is TGTGCCAGCAGACGTAAACAGATTTCGAACACTGAAGCTTTCTTT. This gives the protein CASRRKQISNTEAFF.

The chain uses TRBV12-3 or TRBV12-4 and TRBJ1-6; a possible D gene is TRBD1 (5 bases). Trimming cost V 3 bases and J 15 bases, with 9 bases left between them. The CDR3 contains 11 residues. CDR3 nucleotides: TGTGCCAGCAGTTTGGGACGGTTCCTCCACTTT. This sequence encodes CASSLGRFLHF.

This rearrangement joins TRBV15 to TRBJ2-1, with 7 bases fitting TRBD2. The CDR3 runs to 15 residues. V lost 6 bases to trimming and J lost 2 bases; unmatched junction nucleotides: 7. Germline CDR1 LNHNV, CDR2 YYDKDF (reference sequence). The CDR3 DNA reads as TGTGCCACCAGATCCAGCGGGGAGGCCTACAATGAGCAGTTCTTC. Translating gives CATRSSGEAYNEQFF.

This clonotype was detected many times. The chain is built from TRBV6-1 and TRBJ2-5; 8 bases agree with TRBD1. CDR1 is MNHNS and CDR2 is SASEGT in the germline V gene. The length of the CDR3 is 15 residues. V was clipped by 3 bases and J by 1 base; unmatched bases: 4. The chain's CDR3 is CASSDNRGVQETQYF. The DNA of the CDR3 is TGTGCCAGCAGTGATAACAGGGGGGTCCAAGAGACCCAGTACTTC.

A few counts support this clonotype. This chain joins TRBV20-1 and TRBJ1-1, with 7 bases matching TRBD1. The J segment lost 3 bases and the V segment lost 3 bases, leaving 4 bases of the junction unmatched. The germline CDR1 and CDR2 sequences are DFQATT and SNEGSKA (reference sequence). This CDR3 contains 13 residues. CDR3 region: CSASRQGDTEAFF. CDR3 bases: TGCAGTGCTAGTCGACAGGGAGACACTGAAGCTTTCTTT.

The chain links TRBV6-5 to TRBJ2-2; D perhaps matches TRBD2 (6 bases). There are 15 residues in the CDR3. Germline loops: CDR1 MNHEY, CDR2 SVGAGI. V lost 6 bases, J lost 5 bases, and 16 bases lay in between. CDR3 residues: CASRSGYGGTGELFF. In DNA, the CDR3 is TGTGCCAGCAGGTCGGGGTATGGGGGGACCGGGGAGCTGTTTTTT.

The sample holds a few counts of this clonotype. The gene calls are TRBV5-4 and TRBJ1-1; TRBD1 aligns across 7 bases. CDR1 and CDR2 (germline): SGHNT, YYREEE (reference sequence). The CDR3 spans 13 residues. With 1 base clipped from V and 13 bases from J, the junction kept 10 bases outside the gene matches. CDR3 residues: CASSLSDRATSFF. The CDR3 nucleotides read TGTGCCAGCAGCTTGTCCGACAGGGCCACGAGTTTCTTT.

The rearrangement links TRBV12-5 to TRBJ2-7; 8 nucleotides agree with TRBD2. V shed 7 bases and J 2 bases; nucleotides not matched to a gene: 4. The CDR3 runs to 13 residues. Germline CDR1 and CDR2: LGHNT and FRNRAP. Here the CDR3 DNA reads TGTGCTAGTGCCCAGGGACTAGCCTACGAGCAGTACTTC. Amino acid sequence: CASAQGLAYEQYF.

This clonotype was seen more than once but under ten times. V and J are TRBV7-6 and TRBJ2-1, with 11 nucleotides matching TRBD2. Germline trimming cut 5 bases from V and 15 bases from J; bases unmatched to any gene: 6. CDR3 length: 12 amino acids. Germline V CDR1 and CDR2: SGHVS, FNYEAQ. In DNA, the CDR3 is TGTGCCAGCAGCCCTCTAGCGGGGGGTCGGTTCTTC. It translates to CASSPLAGGRFF.

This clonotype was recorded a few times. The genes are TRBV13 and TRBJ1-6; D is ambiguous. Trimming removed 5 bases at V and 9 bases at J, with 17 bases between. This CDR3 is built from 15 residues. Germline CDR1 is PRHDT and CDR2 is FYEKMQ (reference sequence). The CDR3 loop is CASSNRGGIRSPLHF. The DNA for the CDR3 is TGTGCCAGCAGCAACCGAGGAGGGATACGTTCACCCCTCCACTTT.